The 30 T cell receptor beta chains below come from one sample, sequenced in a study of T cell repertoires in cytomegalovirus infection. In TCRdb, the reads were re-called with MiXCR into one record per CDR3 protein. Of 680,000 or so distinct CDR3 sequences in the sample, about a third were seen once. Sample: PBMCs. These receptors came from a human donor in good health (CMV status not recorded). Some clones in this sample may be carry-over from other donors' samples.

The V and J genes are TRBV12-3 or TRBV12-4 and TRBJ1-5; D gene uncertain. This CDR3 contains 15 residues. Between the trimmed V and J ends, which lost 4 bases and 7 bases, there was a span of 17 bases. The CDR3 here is CASSSEGPIKQPQHF. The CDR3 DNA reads TGTGCCAGCAGTTCGGAAGGACCAATTAAACAGCCCCAGCATTTT.

CDR3 amino acids: CASSPMGRRSGGPDTQYF. Written as DNA, the CDR3 is TGTGCCAGCAGCCCTATGGGGCGGCGAAGTGGGGGCCCAGATACGCAGTATTTT. The chain is built from TRBV7-9 and TRBJ2-3; the D gene is possibly TRBD1 (6 bases). Between the trimmed V and J ends, which lost 5 bases and 4 bases, there was a span of 25 bases. The CDR3 length is 18 residues. Germline CDR1 and CDR2: SEHNR and FQNEAQ (reference sequence).

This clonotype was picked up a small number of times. The CDR3 reads CASSLYQGSNQPQHF. Here the CDR3 DNA reads TGTGCCAGCAGTTTATACCAGGGCTCCAATCAGCCCCAGCATTTT. The chain carries TRBV12-3 or TRBV12-4 and TRBJ1-5, with a possible D match to TRBD1 (5 bases). V was clipped by 2 bases and J by 3 bases, with 11 bases between them. This CDR3 has 15 residues.

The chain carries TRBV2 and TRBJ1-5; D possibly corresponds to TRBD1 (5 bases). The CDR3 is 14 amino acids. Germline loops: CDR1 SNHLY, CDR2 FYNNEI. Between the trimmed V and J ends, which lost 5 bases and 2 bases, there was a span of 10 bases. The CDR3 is CASSKQTGNQPQHF. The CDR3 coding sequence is TGTGCCAGCAGTAAACAGACAGGCAATCAGCCCCAGCATTTT.

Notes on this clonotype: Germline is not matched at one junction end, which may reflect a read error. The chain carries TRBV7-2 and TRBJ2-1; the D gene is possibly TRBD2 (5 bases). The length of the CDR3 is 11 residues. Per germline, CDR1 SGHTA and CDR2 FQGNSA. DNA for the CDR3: TGTGCCAGCATCTTAGCGAGTGAGCAGTTCTTC. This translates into CASILASEQFF.

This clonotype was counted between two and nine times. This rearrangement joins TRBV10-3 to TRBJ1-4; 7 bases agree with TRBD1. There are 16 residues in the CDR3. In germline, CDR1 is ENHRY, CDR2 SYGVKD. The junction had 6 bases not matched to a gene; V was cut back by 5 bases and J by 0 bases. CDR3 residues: CAISNRDRTTNEKLFF. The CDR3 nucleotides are TGTGCCATCAGTAACCGGGACAGAACAACTAATGAAAAACTGTTTTTT.

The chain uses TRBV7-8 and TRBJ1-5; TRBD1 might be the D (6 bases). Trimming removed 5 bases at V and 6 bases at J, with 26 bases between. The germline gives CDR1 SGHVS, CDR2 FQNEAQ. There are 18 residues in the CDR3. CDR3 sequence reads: CASSRHGWGGAPSQPQHF. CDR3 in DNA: TGTGCCAGCAGCCGCCATGGTTGGGGGGGGGCGCCCAGTCAGCCCCAGCATTTT.

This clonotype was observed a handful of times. This CDR3 is CASSLAPGQGPGELFF. The CDR3 DNA follows: TGTGCCAGCAGCTTAGCACCGGGACAGGGTCCCGGGGAGCTGTTTTTT. The V call is TRBV11-3, the J call TRBJ2-2; TRBD1 aligns across 9 bases. CDR3 length equals 16 residues. Trimming at V came to 1 base and at J to 6 bases, leaving 6 bases not matched to a gene. CDR1 SGHNT and CDR2 YENEEA come from the germline V gene.

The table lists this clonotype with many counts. The CDR3 region has the DNA TGTGCCAGCAGTGGGCAGCTGGGACAGGGATCATACGAGCAGTACTTC. Protein: CASSGQLGQGSYEQYF. This sequence joins TRBV6-2 or TRBV6-3 and TRBJ2-7; 9 nucleotides align to TRBD1. Trimming took 5 bases from V and 4 from J; bases not matched to a gene: 12. The CDR3 extends over 16 amino acids. Germline V lookup: CDR1 MNHEY, CDR2 SVGEGT.

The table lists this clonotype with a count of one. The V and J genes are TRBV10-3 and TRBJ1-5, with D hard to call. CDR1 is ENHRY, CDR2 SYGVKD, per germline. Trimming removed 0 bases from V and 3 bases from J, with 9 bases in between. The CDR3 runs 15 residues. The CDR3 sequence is CAISESADVNQPQHF. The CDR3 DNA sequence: TGTGCCATCAGTGAGTCCGCGGATGTCAATCAGCCCCAGCATTTT.

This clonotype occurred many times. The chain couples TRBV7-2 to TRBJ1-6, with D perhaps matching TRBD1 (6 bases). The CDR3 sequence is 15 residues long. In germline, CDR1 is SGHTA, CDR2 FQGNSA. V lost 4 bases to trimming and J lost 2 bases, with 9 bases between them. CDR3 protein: CASSSRGTYNSPLHF. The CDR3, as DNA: TGTGCCAGCAGCTCCAGGGGCACCTATAATTCACCCCTCCACTTT.

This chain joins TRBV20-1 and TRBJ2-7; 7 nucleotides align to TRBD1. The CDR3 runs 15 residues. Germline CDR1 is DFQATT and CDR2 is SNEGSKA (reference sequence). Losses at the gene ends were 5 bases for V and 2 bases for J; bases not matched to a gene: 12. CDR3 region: CSARAPGTAPYEQYF. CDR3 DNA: TGCAGTGCTCGAGCCCCCGGGACAGCCCCCTACGAGCAGTACTTC.

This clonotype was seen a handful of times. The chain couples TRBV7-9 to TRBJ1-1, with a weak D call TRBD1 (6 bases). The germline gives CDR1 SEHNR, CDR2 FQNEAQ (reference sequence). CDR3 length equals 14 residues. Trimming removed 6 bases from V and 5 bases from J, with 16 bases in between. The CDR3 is CASRGQNRGTEAFF. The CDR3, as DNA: TGTGCCAGCAGGGGACAAAACCGGGGGACTGAAGCTTTCTTT.

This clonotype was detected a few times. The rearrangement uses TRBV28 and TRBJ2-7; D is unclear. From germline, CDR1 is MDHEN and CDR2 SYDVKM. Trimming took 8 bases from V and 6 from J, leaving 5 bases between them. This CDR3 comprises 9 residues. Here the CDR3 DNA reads TGTGCCAGCGGTCGCGAGCAGTACTTC. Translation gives CASGREQYF. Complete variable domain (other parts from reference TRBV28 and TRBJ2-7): DVKVTQSSRYLVKRTGEKVFLECVQDMDHENMFWYRQDPGLGLRLIYFSYDVKMKEKGDIPEGYSVSREKKERFSLILESASTNQTSMYLCASGREQYFGPGTRLTVT.

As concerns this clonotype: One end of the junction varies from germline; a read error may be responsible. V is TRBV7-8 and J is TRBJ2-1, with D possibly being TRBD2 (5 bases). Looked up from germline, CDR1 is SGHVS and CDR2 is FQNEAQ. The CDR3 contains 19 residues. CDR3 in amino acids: CASSANPGLADPSYNEPFF. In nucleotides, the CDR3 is TGTGCCAGCAGCGCGAACCCAGGACTCGCGGACCCCTCCTACAATGAGCCGTTCTTC.

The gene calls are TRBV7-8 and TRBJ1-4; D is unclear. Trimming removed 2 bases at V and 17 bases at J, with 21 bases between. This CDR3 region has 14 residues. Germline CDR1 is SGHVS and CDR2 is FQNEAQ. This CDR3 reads CASSLSPEDGRCFF. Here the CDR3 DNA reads TGTGCCAGCAGCTTATCCCCGGAGGACGGCCGGTGTTTTTTT.

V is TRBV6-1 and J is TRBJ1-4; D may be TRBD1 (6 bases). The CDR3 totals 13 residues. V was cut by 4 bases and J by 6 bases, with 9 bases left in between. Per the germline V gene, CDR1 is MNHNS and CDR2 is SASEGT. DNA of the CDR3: TGTGCCAGCAGTGGACAGGAGTATGAAAAACTGTTTTTT. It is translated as CASSGQEYEKLFF.

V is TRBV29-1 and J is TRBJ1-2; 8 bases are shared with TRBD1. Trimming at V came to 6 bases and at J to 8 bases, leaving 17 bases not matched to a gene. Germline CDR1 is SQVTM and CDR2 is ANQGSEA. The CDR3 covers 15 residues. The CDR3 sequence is CSVANTGQGLRGYTF. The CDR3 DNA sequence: TGCAGCGTAGCTAACACCGGACAGGGTTTGAGAGGCTACACCTTC.

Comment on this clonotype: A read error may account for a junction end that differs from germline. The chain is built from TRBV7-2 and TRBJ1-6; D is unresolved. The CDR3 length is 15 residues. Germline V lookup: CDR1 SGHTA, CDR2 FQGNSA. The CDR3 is CASSPPQSYNSPLHF. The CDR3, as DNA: TGTGCCAGCAGCCCCCCCCAGTCCTATAATTCCCCCCTCCACTTT.

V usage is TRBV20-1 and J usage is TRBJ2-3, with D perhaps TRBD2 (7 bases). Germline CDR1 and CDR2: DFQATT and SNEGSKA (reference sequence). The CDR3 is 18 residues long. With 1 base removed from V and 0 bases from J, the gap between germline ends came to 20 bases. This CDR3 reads CSARGLGGRQASTDTQYF. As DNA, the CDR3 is TGCAGTGCTAGAGGCCTGGGAGGGCGACAGGCGAGCACAGATACGCAGTATTTT.

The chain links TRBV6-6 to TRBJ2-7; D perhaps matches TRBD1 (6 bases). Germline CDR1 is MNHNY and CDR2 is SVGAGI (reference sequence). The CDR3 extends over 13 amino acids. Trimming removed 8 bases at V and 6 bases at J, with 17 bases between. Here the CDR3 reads CASGDQGKSEQYF. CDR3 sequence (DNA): TGTGCCAGCGGGGATCAGGGGAAGAGCGAGCAGTACTTC.

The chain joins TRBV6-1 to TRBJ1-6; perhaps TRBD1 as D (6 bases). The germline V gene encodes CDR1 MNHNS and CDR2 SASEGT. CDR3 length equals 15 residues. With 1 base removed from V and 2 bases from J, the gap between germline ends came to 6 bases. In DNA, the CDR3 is TGTGCCAGCAGTGAAGACAGGGCCTATAATTCACCCCTCCACTTT. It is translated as CASSEDRAYNSPLHF.

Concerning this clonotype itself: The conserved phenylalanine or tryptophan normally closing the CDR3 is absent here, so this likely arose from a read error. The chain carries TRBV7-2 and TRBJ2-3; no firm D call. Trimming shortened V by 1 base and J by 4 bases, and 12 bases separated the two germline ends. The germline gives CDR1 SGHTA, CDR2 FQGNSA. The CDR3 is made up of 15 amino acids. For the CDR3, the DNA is TGTGCCAGCAGCTTAGGGCAGAGGCGCCCAGATACGCAGTATTCT. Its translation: CASSLGQRRPDTQYS.

This CDR3 is CASSYGAGTGHSPLHF. Written as DNA, the CDR3 is TGTGCCAGCAGTTACGGAGCCGGGACAGGGCATTCACCCCTCCACTTT. This chain joins TRBV6-5 and TRBJ1-6, with TRBD1 matching over 9 bases. The CDR3 contains 16 residues. After removal of 2 bases from V and 8 bases from J, the junction contained 7 bases not matched to a gene. Germline CDR1 reads MNHEY; CDR2 reads SVGAGI.

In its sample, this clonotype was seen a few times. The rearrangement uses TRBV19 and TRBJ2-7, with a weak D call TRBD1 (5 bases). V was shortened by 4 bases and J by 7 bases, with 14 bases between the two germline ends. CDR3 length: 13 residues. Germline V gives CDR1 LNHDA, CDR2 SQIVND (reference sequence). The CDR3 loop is CASSNLIGQEQYF. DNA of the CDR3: TGTGCCAGTAGTAATTTGATCGGACAAGAGCAGTACTTC.

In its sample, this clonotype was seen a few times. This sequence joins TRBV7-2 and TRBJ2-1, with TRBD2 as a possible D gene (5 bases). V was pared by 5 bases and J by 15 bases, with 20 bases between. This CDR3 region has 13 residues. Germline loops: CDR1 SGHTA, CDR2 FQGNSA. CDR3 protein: CASSPTYSVGPFF. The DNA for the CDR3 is TGTGCCAGCAGCCCTACTTATAGCGTAGGTCCGTTCTTC. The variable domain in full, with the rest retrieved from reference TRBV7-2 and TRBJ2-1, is GAGVSQSPSNKVTEKGKDVELRCDPISGHTALYWYRQSLGQGLEFLIYFQGNSAPDKSGLPSDRFSAERTGGSVSTLTIQRTQQEDSAVYLCASSPTYSVGPFFGPGTRLTVL.

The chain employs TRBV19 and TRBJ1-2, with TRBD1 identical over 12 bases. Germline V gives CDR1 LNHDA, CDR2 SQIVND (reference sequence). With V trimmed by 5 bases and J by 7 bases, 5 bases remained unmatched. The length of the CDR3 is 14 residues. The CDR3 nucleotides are TGTGCCAGTAGTCGGGACAGGGGGCGCGGTGGCTACACCTTC. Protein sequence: CASSRDRGRGGYTF.

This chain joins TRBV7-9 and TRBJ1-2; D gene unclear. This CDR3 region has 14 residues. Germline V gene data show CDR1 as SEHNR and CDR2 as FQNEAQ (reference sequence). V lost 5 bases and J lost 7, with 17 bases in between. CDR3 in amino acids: CASSPRGIFVGYTF. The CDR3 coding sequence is TGTGCCAGCAGCCCTAGAGGGATTTTCGTTGGCTACACCTTC.

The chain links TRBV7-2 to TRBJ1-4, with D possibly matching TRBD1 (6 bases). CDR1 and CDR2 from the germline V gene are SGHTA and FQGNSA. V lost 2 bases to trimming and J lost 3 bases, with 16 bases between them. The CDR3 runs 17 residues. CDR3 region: CASSLRFGQGSNEKLFF. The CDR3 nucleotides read TGTGCCAGCAGCTTAAGGTTTGGGCAGGGGTCTAATGAAAAACTGTTTTTT.

The CDR3, as DNA: TGTGCCAGCAGTTTCCGCCAAGGCCTAGGTCAGCCCCAGCATTTT. Encoded protein: CASSFRQGLGQPQHF. J is TRBJ1-5 and V is TRBV12-3 or TRBV12-4, with D unclear. The V gene lost 3 bases and the J gene lost 6 bases, with 15 bases spanning the gap. This CDR3 is 15 amino acids long.